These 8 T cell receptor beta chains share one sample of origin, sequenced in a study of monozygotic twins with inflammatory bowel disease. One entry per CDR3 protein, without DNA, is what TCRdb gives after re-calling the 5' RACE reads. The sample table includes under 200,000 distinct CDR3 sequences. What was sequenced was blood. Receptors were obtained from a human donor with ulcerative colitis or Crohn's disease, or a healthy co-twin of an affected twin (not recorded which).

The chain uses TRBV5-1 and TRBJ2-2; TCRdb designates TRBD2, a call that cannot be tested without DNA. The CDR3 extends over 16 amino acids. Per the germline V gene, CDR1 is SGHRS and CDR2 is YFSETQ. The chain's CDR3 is CASGVREGGNTGELFF.

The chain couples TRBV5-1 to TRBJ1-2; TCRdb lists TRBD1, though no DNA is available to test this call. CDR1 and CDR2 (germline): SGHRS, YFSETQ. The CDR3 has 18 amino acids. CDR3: CASSLVDRGLRSNYGYTF.

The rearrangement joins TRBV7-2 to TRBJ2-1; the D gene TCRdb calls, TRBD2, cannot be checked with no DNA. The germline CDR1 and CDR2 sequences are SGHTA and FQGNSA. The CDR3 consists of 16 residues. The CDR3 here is CASSLGAGRVNNEQFF.

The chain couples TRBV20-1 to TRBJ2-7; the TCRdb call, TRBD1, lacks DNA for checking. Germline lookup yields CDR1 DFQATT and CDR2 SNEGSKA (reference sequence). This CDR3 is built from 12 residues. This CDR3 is CSAVEGAYEQYF.

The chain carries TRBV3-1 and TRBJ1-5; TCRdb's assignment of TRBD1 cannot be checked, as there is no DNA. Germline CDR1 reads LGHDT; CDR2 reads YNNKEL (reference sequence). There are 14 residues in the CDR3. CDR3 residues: CASSQGRGYQPQHF.

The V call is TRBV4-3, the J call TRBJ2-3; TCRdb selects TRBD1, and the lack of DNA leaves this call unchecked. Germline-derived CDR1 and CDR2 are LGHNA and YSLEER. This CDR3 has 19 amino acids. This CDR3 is CASSQARTGGWAGSLVQYF.

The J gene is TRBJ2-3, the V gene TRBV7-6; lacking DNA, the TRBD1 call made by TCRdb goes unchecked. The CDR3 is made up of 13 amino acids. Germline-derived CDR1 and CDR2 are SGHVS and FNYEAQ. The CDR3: CASSPPVADTQYF.

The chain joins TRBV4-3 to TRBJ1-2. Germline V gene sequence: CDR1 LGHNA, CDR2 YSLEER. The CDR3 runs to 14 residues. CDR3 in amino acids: CASSQGGGNYGYTF.